The subject of this entry is one T cell receptor (beta chain). As yet, its antigen is unknown. Treatment denoted: oral pan-JAK inhibitor, 5-10 mg twice daily. Isolation of CD4+ and CD8+ T cells from PBMCs was achieved by sorting. cDNA serving as the sequencing template came from extracted, reverse transcribed RNA. Sequenced by immunoSEQ multiplex PCR; TCRdb stores in-frame clones only, minus some. This repertoire shows 150,000 to 200,000 clones, roughly 64% found once; its top ten account for under 7%. These data are taken from a study of CD8+ T cells in alopecia areata. Study-level background: Tofacitinib administration to treated patients was oral, at 5 to 10 mg twice daily. Study-level points and caveats: Any link of baseline CD8+ expansion to response, resting on one nonresponder, remains uncertain. Scalp specimens additionally yield sequences from normal skin's resident alphabeta T cells.

Per the germline V gene, CDR1 is SGDLS and CDR2 is YYNGEE. This CDR3 is 16 amino acids long. V gave up 4 bases and J gave up 2 bases; unmatched junction bases: 10. This chain connects TRBV9 to TRBJ2-5; 8 bases match TRBD2. The TCR comes from a human donor with alopecia areata. Specimen: CD4+ T cells sorted from blood, collected at week 24, from a patient treated with tofacitinib. CDR3 loop: CASSPTSGGRQETQYF. The DNA for the CDR3 is TGTGCCAGCAGCCCAACCAGCGGGGGCCGGCAAGAGACCCAGTACTTC.